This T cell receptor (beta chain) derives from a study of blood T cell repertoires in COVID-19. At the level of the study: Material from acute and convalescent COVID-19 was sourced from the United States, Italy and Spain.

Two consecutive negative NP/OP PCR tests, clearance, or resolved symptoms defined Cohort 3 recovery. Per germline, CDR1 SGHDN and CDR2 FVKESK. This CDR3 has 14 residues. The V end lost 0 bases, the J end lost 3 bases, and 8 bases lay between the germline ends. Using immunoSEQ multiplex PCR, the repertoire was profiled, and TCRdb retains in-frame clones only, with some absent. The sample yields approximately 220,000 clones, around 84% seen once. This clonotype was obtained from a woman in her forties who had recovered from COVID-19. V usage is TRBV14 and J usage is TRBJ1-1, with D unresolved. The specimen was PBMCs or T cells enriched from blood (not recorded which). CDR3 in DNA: TGTGCCAGCAGCCAAGATTGGAGGGACACTGAAGCTTTCTTT. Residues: CASSQDWRDTEAFF.